Listed here are 3 T cell receptor beta chains from one sample, sequenced in a study of vaccination effects on CD4 cells after COVID-19. TCRdb's copy holds only in-frame clones and misses some; the assay was immunoSEQ multiplex PCR. Of roughly 32,000 clones listed, around three quarters are singletons. Before sequencing took place, the ViraFEST assay used viral peptide pools to expand antigen-specific CD4+ T cells. The culture ran for approximately 10 days, and then CD4+ T cells were isolated. Participants got two doses of BNT162b2 or mRNA-1273 vaccine. These receptors have no known antigen. The specimen comprised CD4+ T cells from PBMCs cultured with HCoV-229E spike peptides, sampled after COVID-19 vaccination. The receptor source for this set is a human donor who received a COVID-19 vaccine.

The chain carries TRBV18 and TRBJ1-1, with no clear D. The CDR3 extends over 13 amino acids. Germline CDR1 and CDR2: KGHSH and LQKENI. V was trimmed by 2 bases and J by 1 base, leaving 5 bases between them. The CDR3 nucleotides read TGTGCCAGCTCACCAGTAGAGAACACTGAAGCTTTCTTT. Translation: CASSPVENTEAFF.

This sequence joins TRBV5-8 and TRBJ2-2, with 12 nucleotides matching TRBD2. CDR1 and CDR2 (germline): SGHTS, YDEGEE. V lost 0 bases to trimming and J lost 7 bases; unmatched junction nucleotides: 1. The CDR3 has 15 residues. The CDR3 region has the DNA TGTGCCAGCAGCTTGGAGGGACTAGCGGGCGGGGAGCTGTTTTTT. Protein sequence: CASSLEGLAGGELFF.

J is TRBJ2-7 and V is TRBV6-2 or TRBV6-3, with D unresolved. Germline CDR1 is MNHEY and CDR2 is SVGEGT. V lost 2 bases and J 0 bases, leaving 11 bases between the germline ends. This CDR3 has 15 residues. This CDR3 reads CASSYLPSSSYEQYF. CDR3 coding DNA: TGTGCCAGCAGTTACCTACCCTCAAGCTCCTACGAGCAGTACTTC.